This passage covers 24 T cell receptor beta chains from one sample sequenced in a study of control samples from healthy donors and cancer patients. Libraries were prepared by immunoSEQ multiplex PCR; TCRdb keeps only in-frame clonotypes and omits some of them. Of about 140,000 clones in the sample, roughly 90% are singletons; the top ten hold approximately 10%. Sequencing used blood. The receptors were gathered from a man aged 25-45 years in good health.

CDR3 loop: CASSQGGTVGYGYTF. The DNA for the CDR3 is TGCGCCAGCAGCCAGGGAGGGACAGTGGGATATGGCTACACCTTC. This chain links TRBV4-1 with TRBJ1-2; 7 nucleotides match TRBD1. The V gene's germline CDR1 is MGHRA and CDR2 YSYEKL. The CDR3 loop spans 15 amino acids. V was pared by 3 bases and J by 5 bases, with 9 bases of the junction left unmatched.

The CDR3 DNA sequence: TGTGCCACCAGCAGAGATTCGGTTAACTATGGCTACACCTTC. The encoded protein is CATSRDSVNYGYTF. This chain joins TRBV15 and TRBJ1-2; D is unclear. The CDR3 is made up of 14 amino acids. CDR1 and CDR2 (germline): LNHNV, YYDKDF (reference sequence). Trimming cost V 0 bases and J 1 base, with 6 bases left between them. Using reference TRBV15 and TRBJ1-2 for the parts outside the CDR3, the full variable domain is DAMVIQNPRYQVTQFGKPVTLSCSQTLNHNVMYWYQQKSSQAPKLLFHYYDKDFNNEADTPDNFQSRRPNTSFCFLDIRSPGLGDTAMYLCATSRDSVNYGYTFGSGTRLTVV.

The chain carries TRBV6-4 and TRBJ2-1; no definite D call. V was shortened by 1 base and J by 5 bases, with 18 bases between the two germline ends. The germline CDR1 and CDR2 sequences are MRHNA and SNTAGT. CDR3 length equals 17 residues. CDR3 residues: CASSDWVSRRKDNEQFF. The CDR3, as DNA: TGTGCCAGCAGTGACTGGGTTTCCCGGAGAAAGGACAATGAGCAGTTCTTC.

To note about this clone: Other DNA sequences from this sample encode an identical CDR3 as well. V is TRBV28 and J is TRBJ2-5, with unresolved D. V lost 1 base to trimming and J lost 4 bases, with 4 bases between them. The CDR3 contains 12 residues. Germline CDR1 MDHEN, CDR2 SYDVKM. CDR3 DNA: TGTGCCAGCAGTTTATTGGGAGAGACCCAGTACTTC. Protein sequence: CASSLLGETQYF. The full variable domain, with the rest looked up from reference TRBV28 and TRBJ2-5, is DVKVTQSSRYLVKRTGEKVFLECVQDMDHENMFWYRQDPGLGLRLIYFSYDVKMKEKGDIPEGYSVSREKKERFSLILESASTNQTSMYLCASSLLGETQYFGPGTRLLVL.

The chain has TRBV6-6 and TRBJ1-3; D may be TRBD1 (6 bases). The CDR3 is 14 amino acids. Trimming took off 6 bases at V and 1 base at J, with 10 bases between the two ends. The germline V gene has CDR1 MNHNY and CDR2 SVGAGI (reference sequence). The CDR3 reads CASSPTGSGNTIYF. For the CDR3, the DNA is TGTGCCAGCAGCCCAACAGGGTCTGGAAACACCATATATTTT.

In DNA form, the CDR3 reads TGTGCCAGCAGTTACTTGCCCCCGGGACAGGGAAACACCATATATTTT. Protein: CASSYLPPGQGNTIYF. J is TRBJ1-3 and V is TRBV6-6; 7 bases are a match to TRBD1. Germline V gives CDR1 MNHNY, CDR2 SVGAGI (reference sequence). J gave up 4 bases and V 1 base, and 7 bases lay outside the gene matches. The CDR3 consists of 16 residues.

The V and J genes are TRBV9 and TRBJ2-3; tentatively, D is TRBD2 (6 bases). V lost 0 bases to trimming and J lost 4 bases, with 12 bases between them. Germline V CDR1 and CDR2: SGDLS, YYNGEE. CDR3 length: 15 residues. The CDR3 nucleotides are TGTGCCAGCAGCGTAGGAGCGGGTAGGGCAGATACGCAGTATTTT. Translating it yields CASSVGAGRADTQYF.

This clone appeared a single time. The rearrangement joins TRBV11-3 to TRBJ2-1; 10 bases fit TRBD2. With 3 bases clipped from V and 1 base from J, the junction kept 6 bases outside the gene matches. CDR1 is SGHNT, CDR2 YENEEA, per germline. CDR3 length: 17 amino acids. DNA for the CDR3: TGTGCCAGCAGCTTTTGGTCTAGCGGGAGTTCCTACAATGAGCAGTTCTTC. Protein product: CASSFWSSGSSYNEQFF.

The rearrangement joins TRBV3-1 (or the pseudogene TRBV3-2) to TRBJ2-7; D is ambiguous. The CDR3 totals 15 residues. V lost 1 base and J 4 bases, leaving 14 bases between the germline ends. Per germline, CDR1 LGHDT and CDR2 YNNKEL (reference sequence). CDR3 amino acids: CASSQGLGMGYEQYF. CDR3 nucleotide sequence: TGTGCCAGCAGCCAAGGTCTAGGGATGGGTTACGAGCAGTACTTC.

This clone was counted between two and nine times. The chain links TRBV3-1 (or the pseudogene TRBV3-2) to TRBJ2-3; D perhaps matches TRBD2 (5 bases). The CDR3 totals 14 residues. Germline V CDR1 and CDR2: LGHDT, YNNKEL (reference sequence). V was cut by 4 bases and J by 2 bases, with 10 bases left in between. In nucleotides, the CDR3 is TGTGCCAGCAGCCGGGCTAGCTTCACAGATACGCAGTATTTT. Translated, it gives CASSRASFTDTQYF.

The chain joins TRBV3-1 (or the pseudogene TRBV3-2) to TRBJ1-2; D is undetermined. With 7 bases removed from V and 2 bases from J, the gap between germline ends came to 11 bases. The CDR3 has 13 residues. Looked up from germline, CDR1 is LGHDT and CDR2 is YNNKEL (reference sequence). As DNA, the CDR3 is TGTGCCAGCAAAATGTGGCGGAACTATGGCTACACCTTC. Translated: CASKMWRNYGYTF.

This clone was picked up a small number of times. This chain joins TRBV6-5 and TRBJ1-1; 7 bases are shared with TRBD1. This CDR3 comprises 13 residues. With V trimmed by 4 bases and J by 8 bases, 7 bases remained unmatched. CDR1 is MNHEY, CDR2 SVGAGI, per germline. The CDR3 sequence is CASSSRQGGEAFF. In DNA, the CDR3 is TGTGCCAGCAGTTCCCGACAGGGTGGGGAAGCTTTCTTT.

The gene calls are TRBV19 and TRBJ2-7, with TRBD2 matching 11 bases. The V gene's germline CDR1 is LNHDA and CDR2 SQIVND (reference sequence). Trimming took 5 bases from V and 7 from J; bases not matched to a gene: 7. This CDR3 region has 14 residues. CDR3: CASSEPSGRREQYF. CDR3 sequence (DNA): TGTGCCAGTAGTGAGCCTAGCGGGAGGAGGGAGCAGTACTTC.

The chain combines TRBV5-5 with TRBJ2-2, with D perhaps given as TRBD1 or TRBD2 (5 bases each). The V end lost 6 bases, the J end lost 5 bases, and 14 bases lay between the germline ends. The CDR3 totals 14 residues. Germline V lookup: CDR1 SGHKS, CDR2 YYEKEE (reference sequence). The CDR3: CASTSRGGTGELFF. CDR3 DNA sequence: TGTGCCAGCACCAGTAGGGGCGGGACCGGGGAGCTGTTTTTT.

The chain carries TRBV19 and TRBJ2-1, with 7 nucleotides matching TRBD2. V lost 6 bases, J lost 5 bases, and 4 bases stayed unmatched. Germline V gene lookup returns CDR1 LNHDA and CDR2 SQIVND (reference sequence). This CDR3 contains 13 residues. CDR3 protein: CASSGTTHNEQFF. CDR3 bases: TGTGCCAGTAGCGGGACTACCCACAATGAGCAGTTCTTC.

The V call is TRBV6-5, the J call TRBJ2-7; 7 bases match TRBD2. The CDR3 totals 15 residues. The germline V gene has CDR1 MNHEY and CDR2 SVGAGI. V was clipped by 6 bases and J by 2 bases; unmatched bases: 10. As DNA, the CDR3 is TGTGCCAGCAGCTGGGAGACAAGCGGGGCCTACGAGCAGTACTTC. Amino acids: CASSWETSGAYEQYF.

The rearrangement links TRBV28 to TRBJ1-2; D gene unclear. Per germline, CDR1 MDHEN and CDR2 SYDVKM. CDR3 length: 12 amino acids. Trimming removed 4 bases at V and 3 bases at J, with 6 bases between. The CDR3 reads CASSSVYYGYTF. As DNA, the CDR3 is TGTGCCAGCAGTTCCGTATACTATGGCTACACCTTC.

The chain recombines TRBV7-2 with TRBJ1-2; D remains ambiguous. CDR3 length equals 13 residues. The ends were cut back, 2 bases at V and 5 bases at J, with 9 bases in the middle. From germline, CDR1 is SGHTA and CDR2 FQGNSA. The CDR3 DNA is TGTGCCAGCAGCTTATTTAAAGATTATGGCTACACCTTC. It yields the protein CASSLFKDYGYTF.

The V gene is TRBV7-2, the J gene TRBJ2-2, with TRBD1 matching 7 bases. Trimming at V came to 5 bases and at J to 5 bases, leaving 2 bases not matched to a gene. The germline V gene has CDR1 SGHTA and CDR2 FQGNSA. CDR3 length: 13 residues. DNA of the CDR3: TGTGCCAGCAGCAAGGACAGGACCGGGGAGCTGTTTTTT. Its protein is CASSKDRTGELFF.

The chain recombines TRBV5-5 with TRBJ1-1, with D hard to call. CDR3 size: 11 residues. The V gene lost 6 bases and the J gene lost 6 bases, with 9 bases spanning the gap. The germline gives CDR1 SGHKS, CDR2 YYEKEE (reference sequence). This chain's CDR3 is CASIVRAEAFF. CDR3 DNA: TGTGCCAGCATTGTTCGGGCTGAAGCTTTCTTT.

The chain's CDR3 is CASSLQGEAFF. CDR3 coding DNA: TGTGCCAGCAGTTTACAGGGAGAAGCTTTCTTT. The chain couples TRBV12-3 or TRBV12-4 to TRBJ1-1, with TRBD1 as a possible D gene (5 bases). CDR3 length equals 11 residues. Trimming pared 2 bases from V and 8 bases from J, leaving 6 bases between.

The chain combines TRBV28 with TRBJ1-5; D call uncertain. Trimming removed 3 bases from V and 3 bases from J, with 9 bases in between. Germline V lookup: CDR1 MDHEN, CDR2 SYDVKM. The CDR3 contains 14 residues. CDR3 loop: CASSLTGYNQPQHF. In DNA, the CDR3 is TGTGCCAGCAGTTTGACGGGATACAATCAGCCCCAGCATTTT.

V is TRBV28 and J is TRBJ1-2, with 8 bases lining up with TRBD1. Germline V CDR1 and CDR2: MDHEN, SYDVKM. The CDR3 length is 14 residues. V shed 5 bases, J shed 5 bases, and the junction held 7 bases outside the gene matches. Here the CDR3 reads CASSPQGAPYGYTF. CDR3 bases: TGTGCCAGCAGTCCCCAGGGGGCACCTTATGGCTACACCTTC.

The gene calls are TRBV2 and TRBJ2-1; 9 nucleotides agree with TRBD2. Germline V gives CDR1 SNHLY, CDR2 FYNNEI. The CDR3 runs 15 residues. After removal of 5 bases from V and 4 bases from J, the junction contained 6 bases not matched to a gene. For the CDR3, the DNA is TGTGCCAGCAGTCGACTAGCGGCAAGTTACAATGAGCAGTTCTTC. This encodes CASSRLAASYNEQFF. The complete variable domain, with remaining parts taken from reference TRBV2 and TRBJ2-1, reads EPEVTQTPSHQVTQMGQEVILRCVPISNHLYFYWYRQILGQKVEFLVSFYNNEISEKSEIFDDQFSVERPDGSNFTLKIRSTKLEDSAMYFCASSRLAASYNEQFFGPGTRLTVL.